The rows below give T cell receptor beta chains drawn from one sample of a study of OX40 agonist ivuxolimab in advanced cancers. Sequencing used immunoSEQ multiplex PCR; TCRdb keeps in-frame clones, though not all of them. The table records 77,000 or so clones, 89% of them present only once. The specimen was CD4+ or CD8+ T cells sorted from blood, collected in a trial of the OX40 agonist ivuxolimab. The receptor source for this set is an adult with an advanced solid tumor such as melanoma, head and neck, liver or kidney cancer. CDR3s include the opening cysteine and the closing phenylalanine or tryptophan. The order of the fields is J gene, V gene, clone size, D gene, CDR3 protein, CDR3 DNA. D genes are given only for firm matches. Clone size, where shown, is once, few, many, or a class for clones that have expanded.

j_call: TRBJ2-6
v_call: TRBV28
clone_size: once
d_call: -
cdr3_aa: CATSTVSGANVLTF
cdr3_nt: TGTGCCACCTCAACAGTCTCTGGGGCCAACGTCCTGACTTTC

j_call: TRBJ2-7
v_call: TRBV5-1
clone_size: -
d_call: -
cdr3_aa: CASSLKGTEGDEQYF
cdr3_nt: TGCGCCAGCAGCTTGAAGGGAACGGAAGGCGACGAGCAGTACTTC

j_call: TRBJ2-7
v_call: TRBV5-6
clone_size: -
d_call: TRBD2
cdr3_aa: CASSRGLAGWEQYF
cdr3_nt: TGTGCCAGCAGCAGGGGACTAGCGGGGTGGGAGCAGTACTTC

j_call: TRBJ2-1
v_call: TRBV5-1
clone_size: once
d_call: TRBD1
cdr3_aa: CASSPTRDRGHLQWEQFF
cdr3_nt: TGCGCCAGCAGCCCAACGAGGGACAGGGGGCATCTACAATGGGAGCAGTTCTTC

j_call: TRBJ1-5
v_call: TRBV6-6
clone_size: -
d_call: -
cdr3_aa: CASSYSPRGGQPQHF
cdr3_nt: TGTGCCAGCAGTTACTCCCCCCGGGGAGGTCAGCCCCAGCATTTT

j_call: TRBJ2-2
v_call: TRBV18
clone_size: -
d_call: TRBD2
cdr3_aa: CASSRPGLAGNTGELFF
cdr3_nt: TGTGCCAGCTCACGACCAGGACTAGCGGGGAACACCGGGGAGCTGTTTTTT

j_call: TRBJ1-1
v_call: TRBV5-6
clone_size: -
d_call: TRBD1
cdr3_aa: CASSWGQGIARAFF
cdr3_nt: TGTGCCAGCAGCTGGGGACAGGGAATTGCTCGAGCTTTCTTT

j_call: TRBJ1-4
v_call: TRBV5-1
clone_size: -
d_call: -
cdr3_aa: CASSPTGVNEKLFF
cdr3_nt: TGCGCCAGCAGCCCGACAGGTGTTAATGAAAAACTGTTTTTT

j_call: TRBJ2-1
v_call: TRBV28
clone_size: -
d_call: -
cdr3_aa: CASSQSRNEQFF
cdr3_nt: TGTGCCAGCAGCCAGTCCCGCAATGAGCAGTTCTTC

j_call: TRBJ2-1
v_call: TRBV18
clone_size: -
d_call: -
cdr3_aa: CASSPGGFYNEQFF
cdr3_nt: TGTGCCAGCTCACCGGGCGGCTTTTACAATGAGCAGTTCTTC

j_call: TRBJ1-4
v_call: TRBV9
clone_size: -
d_call: TRBD1
cdr3_aa: CASSAYRGDEKLFF
cdr3_nt: TGTGCCAGCAGCGCCTACAGGGGAGATGAAAAACTGTTTTTT

j_call: TRBJ1-2
v_call: TRBV10-3
clone_size: -
d_call: -
cdr3_aa: CAISLEGYGYTF
cdr3_nt: TGTGCCATCAGTCTGGAAGGGTATGGCTACACCTTC

j_call: TRBJ2-5
v_call: TRBV12-5
clone_size: -
d_call: -
cdr3_aa: CASGLGQTTQETQYF
cdr3_nt: TGTGCTAGTGGTTTGGGTCAGACTACCCAAGAGACCCAGTACTTC

j_call: TRBJ2-5
v_call: TRBV15
clone_size: -
d_call: -
cdr3_aa: CATSRGWAREEQYF
cdr3_nt: TGTGCCACCAGCAGAGGGTGGGCCAGGGAGGAGCAGTACTTC

j_call: TRBJ2-1
v_call: TRBV5-8
clone_size: -
d_call: TRBD2
cdr3_aa: CASSLGLAAPPRFF
cdr3_nt: TGTGCCAGCAGCTTGGGACTAGCGGCTCCTCCTCGGTTCTTC

j_call: TRBJ2-3
v_call: TRBV14
clone_size: -
d_call: -
cdr3_aa: CASSRPPPPRASLNRTDTQYF
cdr3_nt: TGTGCCAGCAGCCGACCTCCACCGCCCCGTGCTTCATTAAACCGCACAGATACGCAGTATTTT

j_call: TRBJ1-2
v_call: TRBV6-4
clone_size: -
d_call: TRBD1
cdr3_aa: CASSQDRGRGGYTF
cdr3_nt: TGTGCCAGCAGTCAGGACAGGGGGCGAGGAGGCTACACCTTC

j_call: TRBJ1-2
v_call: TRBV5-1
clone_size: -
d_call: TRBD1
cdr3_aa: CASSPGTVSGLVRNYGYTF
cdr3_nt: TGCGCCAGCAGCCCCGGGACAGTTAGCGGTTTGGTACGTAACTATGGCTACACCTTC

j_call: TRBJ2-3
v_call: TRBV4-2
clone_size: -
d_call: TRBD2
cdr3_aa: CASSIRLAGGPTDTQYF
cdr3_nt: TGTGCCAGCAGCATCAGACTAGCGGGAGGGCCTACAGATACGCAGTATTTT

j_call: TRBJ1-2
v_call: TRBV5-1
clone_size: -
d_call: -
cdr3_aa: CASSLWSNYGYTF
cdr3_nt: TGCGCCAGCAGCTTGTGGTCTAACTATGGCTACACCTTC

j_call: TRBJ1-1
v_call: TRBV28
clone_size: -
d_call: -
cdr3_aa: CASSLWGGDSTEAFF
cdr3_nt: TGTGCCAGCAGTTTATGGGGGGGGGATAGCACTGAAGCTTTCTTT

j_call: TRBJ2-3
v_call: TRBV11-2
clone_size: -
d_call: -
cdr3_aa: CASSLDPDTQYF
cdr3_nt: TGTGCCAGCAGCTTAGACCCAGATACGCAGTATTTT

j_call: TRBJ1-2
v_call: TRBV9
clone_size: -
d_call: -
cdr3_aa: CASSVVEGRHGYTF
cdr3_nt: TGTGCCAGCAGCGTAGTCGAGGGAAGGCATGGCTACACCTTC

j_call: TRBJ2-3
v_call: TRBV5-6
clone_size: -
d_call: -
cdr3_aa: CASSLRGRTTDTQYF
cdr3_nt: TGTGCCAGCAGCTTGAGGGGCAGGACCACAGATACGCAGTATTTT

j_call: TRBJ1-2
v_call: TRBV7-2
clone_size: -
d_call: -
cdr3_aa: CASSLVGGYGYTF
cdr3_nt: TGTGCCAGCAGCTTAGTAGGGGGCTATGGCTACACCTTC

j_call: TRBJ2-6
v_call: TRBV6-4
clone_size: -
d_call: -
cdr3_aa: CASSEGASGANVLTF
cdr3_nt: TGTGCCAGCAGTGAAGGAGCCAGTGGGGCCAACGTCCTGACTTTC

j_call: TRBJ1-5
v_call: TRBV4-1
clone_size: -
d_call: -
cdr3_aa: CASSQDPPGSNQPQHF
cdr3_nt: TGCGCCAGCAGCCAAGATCCCCCGGGTAGCAATCAGCCCCAGCATTTT

j_call: TRBJ2-1
v_call: TRBV9
clone_size: -
d_call: TRBD2
cdr3_aa: CASSVGGLAATNYNEQFF
cdr3_nt: TGTGCCAGCAGCGTAGGGGGACTAGCGGCCACAAACTACAATGAGCAGTTCTTC